These 5 T cell receptor beta chains were sequenced from one sample in a study of T cells in Graves' hyperthyroidism and ophthalmopathy (dated by TCRdb to the late 2010s). Library method: multiplex PCR. The instrument given in TCRdb is Illumina HiSeq 2000. Amplification of TCR beta CDR3 regions was carried out from RNA transcripts. The TCR CDR3 was subjected to a first round of RT-PCR using the HTBI primer set and the Qiagen OneStep RT-PCR kit. TCRdb trimmed the raw reads at Q25, called clones with MiXCR and kept productive beta chains. All rows with the same CDR3 protein become a single entry with the most common DNA and genes. This sample has more than 450,000 distinct CDR3 sequences in its table, and 14% of those were observed once. The top ten clonotypes cover approximately 15% of the sample. Sequenced input: blood. These receptors were taken from a woman aged 40 to 49 with Graves' hyperthyroidism.

This clonotype was observed many times. The V and J genes are TRBV3-1 and TRBJ2-1; 7 bases line up with TRBD2. CDR1 LGHDT and CDR2 YNNKEL come from the germline V gene (reference sequence). The CDR3 spans 17 residues. J was trimmed by 0 bases and V by 0 bases; bases with no gene match: 5. CDR3 in DNA: TGTGCCAGCAGCCAAGAGGGAGGGCGGGGCTCCTACAATGAGCAGTTCTTC. Protein sequence: CASSQEGGRGSYNEQFF.

This clonotype was found many times. This sequence joins TRBV5-1 and TRBJ2-1; possibly TRBD2 for D (6 bases). CDR3 length equals 15 residues. Looked up from germline, CDR1 is SGHRS and CDR2 is YFSETQ. Trimming pared 4 bases from V and 4 bases from J, leaving 15 bases between. For the CDR3, the DNA is TGCGCCAGCAGCCATAGGGAGGACGGGTACAATGAGCAGTTCTTC. This encodes CASSHREDGYNEQFF.

The V call is TRBV19, the J call TRBJ2-7; TRBD2 matches 8 bases. Per germline, CDR1 LNHDA and CDR2 SQIVND (reference sequence). V was clipped by 5 bases and J by 2 bases; unmatched bases: 8. The CDR3 is 15 amino acids. CDR3: CASSPDHSGTYEQYF. DNA for the CDR3: TGTGCCAGTAGTCCAGACCATAGCGGGACCTACGAGCAGTACTTC.

This clonotype was seen repeatedly, ten times or more. This chain links TRBV20-1 with TRBJ2-1; TRBD1 matches 12 bases. The V segment lost 5 bases and the J segment 5 bases; nucleotides outside the gene matches: 10. Germline CDR1 DFQATT, CDR2 SNEGSKA (reference sequence). The CDR3 spans 16 residues. The CDR3, as DNA: TGCAGTGCTTCGACCGGGACAGGGGGCTTGCACAATGAGCAGTTCTTC. Translation gives CSASTGTGGLHNEQFF.

This clonotype was recorded at least ten times. The V and J genes are TRBV24-1 and TRBJ1-1; 10 nucleotides align to TRBD1. Germline loops: CDR1 KGHDR, CDR2 SFDVKD. The length of the CDR3 is 14 residues. Trimming at V came to 7 bases and at J to 2 bases, leaving 3 bases not matched to a gene. The CDR3 nucleotides are TGTGCCACCAGAGGGACAGGGGAAAACACTGAAGCTTTCTTT. Encoded protein: CATRGTGENTEAFF.